A selection of T cell receptor beta chains follows, all from one sample in a study of early T cells in non-severe SARS-CoV-2 infection. TCRdb analysed the 5' RACE reads with MiXCR anew, one entry per CDR3 protein. The sample records 29,000 or so distinct CDR3 sequences, roughly 9.7% being singletons. The specimen was whole blood. The receptor set was obtained from an adult who was a healthcare worker with PCR-confirmed SARS-CoV-2 infection or an uninfected control (not recorded which). CDR3s include the opening cysteine and the closing phenylalanine or tryptophan. A D gene is named only where the DNA matches it firmly. The size field is filled for only some rows; it gives once, few, many or a size class.

many	TRBV5-1	TRBJ2-5	TRBD1	CASSLQGAFQETQYF	TGCGCCAGCAGCTTGCAGGGGGCCTTCCAAGAGACCCAGTACTTC
few	TRBV29-1	TRBJ2-5	.	CSITYLWNQETQYF	TGCAGCATCACCTATCTGTGGAACCAAGAGACCCAGTACTTC
once	TRBV6-4	TRBJ2-2	.	CASSDSGDTGERFF	TGTGCCAGCAGTGACTCGGGGGACACCGGGGAGCGGTTTTTT
medium-sized	TRBV6-2/TRBV6-3	TRBJ2-1	TRBD1	CASSEQGFNEQFF	TGTGCCAGCAGCGAACAGGGGTTCAATGAGCAGTTCTTC
many	TRBV19	TRBJ2-1	TRBD2	CASSIPPRGGPYNEQFF	TGTGCCAGTAGTATCCCCCCACGGGGGGGCCCCTACAATGAGCAGTTCTTC
many	TRBV2	TRBJ2-2	.	CASLGGELFF	TGTGCCAGCCTTGGCGGGGAGCTGTTTTTT
.	TRBV18	TRBJ2-1	.	CASSPPRGASNEQFF	TGTGCCAGCTCACCTCCCCGGGGGGCCTCCAATGAGCAGTTCTTC
.	TRBV3-1	TRBJ2-3	.	CASSPAWETDTQYF	TGTGCCAGCAGCCCCGCCTGGGAAACAGATACGCAGTATTTT
many	TRBV29-1	TRBJ2-3	TRBD1	CSVTGGITDTQYF	TGCAGCGTGACAGGGGGAATCACAGATACGCAGTATTTT
.	TRBV28	TRBJ2-7	.	CASRISEGDEQYF	TGTGCCAGCAGGATATCGGAAGGGGACGAGCAGTACTTC